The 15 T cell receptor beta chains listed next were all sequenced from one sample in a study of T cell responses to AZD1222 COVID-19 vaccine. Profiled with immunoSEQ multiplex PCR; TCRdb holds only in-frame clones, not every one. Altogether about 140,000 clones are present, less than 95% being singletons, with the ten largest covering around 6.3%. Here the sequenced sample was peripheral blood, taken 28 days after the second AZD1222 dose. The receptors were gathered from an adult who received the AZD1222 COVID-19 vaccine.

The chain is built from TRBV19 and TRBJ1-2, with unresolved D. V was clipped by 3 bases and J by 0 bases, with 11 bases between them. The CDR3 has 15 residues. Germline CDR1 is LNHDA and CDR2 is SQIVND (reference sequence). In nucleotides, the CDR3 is TGTGCCAGTAGTATCGGGAGGATAGCTAACTATGGCTACACCTTC. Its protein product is CASSIGRIANYGYTF.

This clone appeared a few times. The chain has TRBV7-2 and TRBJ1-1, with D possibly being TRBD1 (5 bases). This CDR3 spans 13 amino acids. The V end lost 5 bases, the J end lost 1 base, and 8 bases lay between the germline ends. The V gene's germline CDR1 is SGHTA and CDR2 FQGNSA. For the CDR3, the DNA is TGTGCCAGCAGCCCTCAGGGGAACACTGAAGCTTTCTTT. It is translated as CASSPQGNTEAFF.

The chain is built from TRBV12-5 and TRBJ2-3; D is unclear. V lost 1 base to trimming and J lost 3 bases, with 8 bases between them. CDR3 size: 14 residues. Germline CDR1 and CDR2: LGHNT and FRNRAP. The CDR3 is CASGLGQETDTQYF. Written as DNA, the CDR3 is TGTGCTAGTGGTTTGGGGCAGGAGACAGATACGCAGTATTTT.

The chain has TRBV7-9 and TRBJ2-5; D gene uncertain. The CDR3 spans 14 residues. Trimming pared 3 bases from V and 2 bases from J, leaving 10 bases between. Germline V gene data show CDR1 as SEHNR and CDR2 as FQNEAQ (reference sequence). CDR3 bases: TGTGCCAGCAGCTTCACGGCCCAACAAGAGACCCAGTACTTC. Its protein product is CASSFTAQQETQYF.

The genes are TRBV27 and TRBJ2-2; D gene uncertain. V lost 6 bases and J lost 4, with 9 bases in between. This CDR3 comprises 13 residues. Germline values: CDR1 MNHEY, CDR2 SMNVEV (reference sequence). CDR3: CASRRPATGELFF. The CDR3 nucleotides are TGTGCCAGCAGACGCCCCGCCACCGGGGAGCTGTTTTTT.

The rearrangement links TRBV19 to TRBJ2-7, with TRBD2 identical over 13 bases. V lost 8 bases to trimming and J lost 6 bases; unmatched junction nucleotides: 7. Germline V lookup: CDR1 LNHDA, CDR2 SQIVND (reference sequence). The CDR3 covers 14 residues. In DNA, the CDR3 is TGTGCCAGTGATAAAGGACTAGCGGGAGCCGAGCAGTACTTC. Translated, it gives CASDKGLAGAEQYF.

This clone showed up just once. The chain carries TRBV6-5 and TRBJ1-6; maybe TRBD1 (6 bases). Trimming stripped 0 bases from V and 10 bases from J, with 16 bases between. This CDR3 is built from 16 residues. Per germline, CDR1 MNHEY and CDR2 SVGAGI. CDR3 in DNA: TGTGCCAGCAGTTACTCGGTTTTCAGGGACAAGTCACCCCTCCACTTT. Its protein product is CASSYSVFRDKSPLHF.

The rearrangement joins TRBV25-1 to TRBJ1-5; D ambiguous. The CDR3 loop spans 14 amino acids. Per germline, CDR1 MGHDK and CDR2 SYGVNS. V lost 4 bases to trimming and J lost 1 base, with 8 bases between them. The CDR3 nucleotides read TGTGCCAGCAGTGGCGAGTGGAGCAATCAGCCCCAGCATTTT. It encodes CASSGEWSNQPQHF.

CDR3 DNA: TGTGCCAGCAGACCCAGTGGGGCAACTAATGAAAAACTGTTTTTT. Translated, it gives CASRPSGATNEKLFF. The chain uses TRBV2 and TRBJ1-4; D call uncertain. Germline-derived CDR1 and CDR2 are SNHLY and FYNNEI. This CDR3 has 15 residues. Trimming left V 6 bases short and J 0 bases short, with 11 bases between.

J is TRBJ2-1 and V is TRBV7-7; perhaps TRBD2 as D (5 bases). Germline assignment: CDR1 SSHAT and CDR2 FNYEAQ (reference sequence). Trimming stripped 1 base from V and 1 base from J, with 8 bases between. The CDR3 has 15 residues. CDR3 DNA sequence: TGTGCCAGCAGCTTAGGAGGGTGGTCCTACAATGAGCAGTTCTTC. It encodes CASSLGGWSYNEQFF.

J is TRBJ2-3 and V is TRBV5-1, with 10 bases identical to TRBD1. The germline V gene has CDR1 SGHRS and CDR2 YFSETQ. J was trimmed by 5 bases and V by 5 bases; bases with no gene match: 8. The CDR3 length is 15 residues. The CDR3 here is CASSPPTGGEDTQYF. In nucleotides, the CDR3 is TGCGCCAGCAGTCCGCCGACAGGGGGCGAAGATACGCAGTATTTT.

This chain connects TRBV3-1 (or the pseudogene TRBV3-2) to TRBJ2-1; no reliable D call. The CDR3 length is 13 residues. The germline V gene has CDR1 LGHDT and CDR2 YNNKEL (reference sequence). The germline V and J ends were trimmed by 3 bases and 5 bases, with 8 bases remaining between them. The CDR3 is CASSQLSNNEQFF. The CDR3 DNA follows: TGTGCCAGCAGCCAGCTCTCGAACAATGAGCAGTTCTTC.

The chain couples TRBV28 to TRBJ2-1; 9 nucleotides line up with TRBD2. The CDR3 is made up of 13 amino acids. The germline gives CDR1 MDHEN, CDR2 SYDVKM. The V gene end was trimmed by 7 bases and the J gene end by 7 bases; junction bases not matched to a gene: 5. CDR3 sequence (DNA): TGTGCCAGCAAAGCGGGAGGCTATAATGAGCAGTTCTTC. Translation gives CASKAGGYNEQFF.

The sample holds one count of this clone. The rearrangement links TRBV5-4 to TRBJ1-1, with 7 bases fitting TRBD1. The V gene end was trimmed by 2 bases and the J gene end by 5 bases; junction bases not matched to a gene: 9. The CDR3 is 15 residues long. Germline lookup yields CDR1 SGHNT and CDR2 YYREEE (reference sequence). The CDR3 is CASSLTTGWVTEAFF. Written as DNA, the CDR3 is TGTGCCAGCAGCTTAACGACAGGGTGGGTAACTGAAGCTTTCTTT.

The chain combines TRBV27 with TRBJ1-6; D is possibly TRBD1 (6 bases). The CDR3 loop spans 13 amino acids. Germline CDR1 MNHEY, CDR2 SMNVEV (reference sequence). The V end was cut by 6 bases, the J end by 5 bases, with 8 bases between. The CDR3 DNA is TGTGCCAGCAGCGGACAGAATAATTCACCCCTCCACTTT. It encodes CASSGQNNSPLHF.